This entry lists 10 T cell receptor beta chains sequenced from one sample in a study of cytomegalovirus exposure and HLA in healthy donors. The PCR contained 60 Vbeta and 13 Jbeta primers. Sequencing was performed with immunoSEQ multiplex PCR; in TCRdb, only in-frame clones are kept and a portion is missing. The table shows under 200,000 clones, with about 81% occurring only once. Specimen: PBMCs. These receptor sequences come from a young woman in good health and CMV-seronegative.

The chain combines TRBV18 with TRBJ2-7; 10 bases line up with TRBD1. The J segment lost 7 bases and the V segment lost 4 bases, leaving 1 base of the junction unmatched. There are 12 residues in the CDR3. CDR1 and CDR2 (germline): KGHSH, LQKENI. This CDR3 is CASSRDRGEQYF. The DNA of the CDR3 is TGTGCCAGCTCACGGGACAGGGGAGAGCAGTACTTC. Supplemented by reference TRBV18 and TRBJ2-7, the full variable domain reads NAGVMQNPRHLVRRRGQEARLRCSPMKGHSHVYWYRQLPEEGLKFMVYLQKENIIDESGMPKERFSAEFPKEGPSILRIQQVVRGDSAAYFCASSRDRGEQYFGPGTRLTVT.

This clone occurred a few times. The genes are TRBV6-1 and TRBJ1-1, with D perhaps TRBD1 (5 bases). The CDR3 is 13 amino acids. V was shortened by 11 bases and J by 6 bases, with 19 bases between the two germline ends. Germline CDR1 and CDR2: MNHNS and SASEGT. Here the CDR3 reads CAAAGGYLSEAFF. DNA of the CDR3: TGTGCCGCTGCGGGGGGGTATTTATCTGAAGCTTTCTTT.

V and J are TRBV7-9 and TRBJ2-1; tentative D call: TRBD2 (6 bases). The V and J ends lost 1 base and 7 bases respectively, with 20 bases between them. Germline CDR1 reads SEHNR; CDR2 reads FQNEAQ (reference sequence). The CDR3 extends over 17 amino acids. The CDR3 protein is CASSLGSRRDALNEQFF. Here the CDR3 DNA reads TGTGCCAGCAGCTTAGGCTCTCGGCGGGACGCCTTGAATGAGCAGTTCTTC.

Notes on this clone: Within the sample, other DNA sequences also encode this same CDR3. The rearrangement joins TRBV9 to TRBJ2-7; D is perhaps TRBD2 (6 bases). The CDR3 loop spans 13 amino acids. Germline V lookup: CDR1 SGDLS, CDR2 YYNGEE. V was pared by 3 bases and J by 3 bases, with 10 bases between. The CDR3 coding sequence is TGTGCCAGCAGCGCGGGGGAGATCTACGAGCAGTACTTC. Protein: CASSAGEIYEQYF.

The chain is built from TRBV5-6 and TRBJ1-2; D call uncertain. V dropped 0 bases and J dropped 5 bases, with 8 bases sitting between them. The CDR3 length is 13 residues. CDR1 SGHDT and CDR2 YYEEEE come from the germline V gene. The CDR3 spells CASSLDQAYGYTF. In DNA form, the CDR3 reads TGTGCCAGCAGCTTGGACCAGGCATATGGCTACACCTTC.

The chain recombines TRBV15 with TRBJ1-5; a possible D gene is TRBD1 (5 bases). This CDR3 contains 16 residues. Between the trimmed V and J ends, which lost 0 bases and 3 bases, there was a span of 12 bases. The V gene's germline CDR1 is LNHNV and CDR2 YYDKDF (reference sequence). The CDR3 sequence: CATSRDKEGPNQPQHF. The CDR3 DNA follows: TGTGCCACCAGCAGAGATAAGGAGGGGCCCAATCAGCCCCAGCATTTT. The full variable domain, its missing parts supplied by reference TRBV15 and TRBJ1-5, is DAMVIQNPRYQVTQFGKPVTLSCSQTLNHNVMYWYQQKSSQAPKLLFHYYDKDFNNEADTPDNFQSRRPNTSFCFLDIRSPGLGDTAMYLCATSRDKEGPNQPQHFGDGTRLSIL.

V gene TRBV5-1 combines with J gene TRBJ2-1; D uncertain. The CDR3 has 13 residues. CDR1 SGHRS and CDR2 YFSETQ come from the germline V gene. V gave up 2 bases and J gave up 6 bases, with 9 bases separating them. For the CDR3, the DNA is TGCGCCAGCAGCTTTAAGACGGGCAATGAGCAGTTCTTC. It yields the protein CASSFKTGNEQFF.

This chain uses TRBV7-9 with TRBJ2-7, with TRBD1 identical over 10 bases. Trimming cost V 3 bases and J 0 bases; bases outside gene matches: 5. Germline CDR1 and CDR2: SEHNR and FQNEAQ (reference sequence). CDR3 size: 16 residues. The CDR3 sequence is CASSLGGDRGSYEQYF. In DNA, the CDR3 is TGTGCCAGCAGCTTGGGGGGGGACAGGGGCTCCTACGAGCAGTACTTC.

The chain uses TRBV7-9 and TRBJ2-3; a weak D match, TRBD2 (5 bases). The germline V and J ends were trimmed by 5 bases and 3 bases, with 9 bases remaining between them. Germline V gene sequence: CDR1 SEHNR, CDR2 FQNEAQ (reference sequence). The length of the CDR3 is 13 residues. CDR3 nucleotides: TGTGCCAGCAGCCGGACTTTAACAGATACGCAGTATTTT. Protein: CASSRTLTDTQYF.

Written as DNA, the CDR3 is TGTGCCAGCAGCTCTAACCCCGGACAGGGACGGAGCTACGAGCAGTACTTC. As protein: CASSSNPGQGRSYEQYF. V is TRBV13 and J is TRBJ2-7; 8 nucleotides agree with TRBD1. The CDR3 totals 17 residues. V gave up 4 bases and J gave up 3 bases; unmatched junction bases: 14. Per germline, CDR1 PRHDT and CDR2 FYEKMQ (reference sequence).